The 15 T cell receptor beta chains reported below all come from one sample, sequenced in a study of T cell responses to AZD1222 COVID-19 vaccine. TCRdb keeps only in-frame clones here, not all; method: immunoSEQ multiplex PCR. The data contain 66,000 or so clones, 79% of them singletons. Material: peripheral blood, obtained on day 0 of MenACWY control vaccination. The receptors were gathered from an adult in good health.

In DNA form, the CDR3 reads TGTGCCAGCAGCAAATTCGCGACTAACTATGGCTACACCTTC. Protein: CASSKFATNYGYTF. The chain uses TRBV21-1 and TRBJ1-2. TRBV21-1 has pseudogene status. This CDR3 spans 14 amino acids.

The chain is built from TRBV7-6 and TRBJ1-6; TRBD1 matches at 7 bases. Germline-derived CDR1 and CDR2 are SGHVS and FNYEAQ. Trimming cost V 1 base and J 10 bases; bases outside gene matches: 7. The CDR3 totals 15 residues. The DNA of the CDR3 is TGTGCCAGCAGCTTAGATGGCAGGGGGAACTCACCCCTCCACTTT. This encodes CASSLDGRGNSPLHF.

V gene TRBV29-1 combines with J gene TRBJ1-5, with a weak D call TRBD1 (6 bases). Germline V gene lookup returns CDR1 SQVTM and CDR2 ANQGSEA. This CDR3 contains 14 residues. The V gene lost 8 bases and the J gene lost 4 bases, with 18 bases spanning the gap. CDR3 amino acids: CSPPRKGENQPQHF. The CDR3 DNA reads as TGCAGCCCACCACGCAAGGGGGAAAATCAGCCCCAGCATTTT.

This clone was counted once. The chain carries TRBV27 and TRBJ2-1; 8 bases map to TRBD1. The V gene's germline CDR1 is MNHEY and CDR2 SMNVEV (reference sequence). The CDR3 has 14 amino acids. With 6 bases clipped from V and 8 bases from J, the junction kept 9 bases outside the gene matches. CDR3 protein: CASSSQTGDYEQFF. DNA of the CDR3: TGTGCCAGCAGCTCACAGACAGGGGATTATGAGCAGTTCTTC.

The chain couples TRBV28 to TRBJ1-2; 7 bases align to TRBD1. CDR1 and CDR2 (germline): MDHEN, SYDVKM. V was clipped by 4 bases and J by 10 bases; unmatched bases: 6. The CDR3 has 12 amino acids. CDR3 sequence reads: CASSSRQGDYTF. CDR3 sequence (DNA): TGTGCCAGCAGTTCGCGACAGGGCGACTACACCTTC.

This clone was observed once. The chain recombines TRBV27 with TRBJ2-1; TRBD2 matches 8 bases. The CDR3 is 15 amino acids. The V gene's germline CDR1 is MNHEY and CDR2 SMNVEV (reference sequence). V dropped 1 base and J dropped 7; count of bases not matched to a gene: 6. CDR3 DNA: TGTGCCAGCAGTTTATGGGCGGGAGGACAAAATGAGCAGTTCTTC. It specifies CASSLWAGGQNEQFF.

The J gene is TRBJ1-6, the V gene TRBV6-5; D is ambiguous. Germline assignment: CDR1 MNHEY and CDR2 SVGAGI. The CDR3 loop spans 15 amino acids. Trimming shortened V by 7 bases and J by 8 bases, and 18 bases separated the two germline ends. The CDR3: CASKVSRVAHSPLHF. The CDR3 nucleotides are TGTGCCAGCAAGGTGTCCAGAGTCGCACATTCACCCCTCCACTTT.

This clone has only one observation. J is TRBJ1-3 and V is TRBV6-5; D not certain. The CDR3 has 15 residues. In germline, CDR1 is MNHEY, CDR2 SVGAGI. V was pared by 6 bases and J by 0 bases, with 12 bases between. DNA for the CDR3: TGTGCCAGCAGGAATCAGGAGTTCTCTGGAAACACCATATATTTT. Amino acid sequence: CASRNQEFSGNTIYF.

The gene calls are TRBV27 and TRBJ1-1; 8 nucleotides line up with TRBD1. Germline V gene lookup returns CDR1 MNHEY and CDR2 SMNVEV (reference sequence). V lost 6 bases and J lost 4; bases outside the gene matches: 4. This CDR3 contains 13 residues. The CDR3 protein is CASSQGAGTEAFF. The DNA for the CDR3 is TGTGCCAGCAGCCAGGGGGCCGGCACTGAAGCTTTCTTT.

The V call is TRBV2, the J call TRBJ2-7; 9 nucleotides agree with TRBD1. The CDR3 extends over 14 amino acids. Trimming removed 6 bases from V and 4 bases from J; junction bases left unmatched: 7. Germline-derived CDR1 and CDR2 are SNHLY and FYNNEI. The CDR3 sequence: CASSTGQGIYEQYF. The CDR3 bases are TGTGCCAGCAGCACGGGACAGGGAATATACGAGCAGTACTTC.

The gene calls are TRBV6-5 and TRBJ1-5, with 8 bases lining up with TRBD1. V gave up 7 bases and J gave up 2 bases; unmatched junction bases: 4. This CDR3 spans 14 amino acids. Germline lookup yields CDR1 MNHEY and CDR2 SVGAGI. The CDR3 sequence is CASTEQGGNQPQHF. DNA of the CDR3: TGTGCCAGCACCGAACAGGGGGGCAATCAGCCCCAGCATTTT.

This sequence joins TRBV27 and TRBJ1-6; 7 bases fit TRBD1. This CDR3 has 14 residues. CDR1 is MNHEY, CDR2 SMNVEV, per germline (reference sequence). J lost 7 bases, V lost 4 bases, and 4 bases had no gene match. The CDR3: CASSSARGNSPLHF. The CDR3 bases are TGTGCCAGCAGTTCGGCCAGGGGGAATTCACCCCTCCACTTT.

The chain uses TRBV2 and TRBJ2-7, with a possible D match to TRBD2 (6 bases). V lost 9 bases to trimming and J lost 5 bases, with 17 bases between them. The CDR3 length is 13 residues. In germline, CDR1 is SNHLY, CDR2 FYNNEI. The CDR3 coding sequence is TGTGCCAGGGGAGGACTAAACCTAAACGAGCAGTACTTC. Translation: CARGGLNLNEQYF.

The chain combines TRBV6-5 with TRBJ1-2, with D perhaps matching TRBD1 (6 bases). Trimming removed 7 bases at V and 8 bases at J, with 20 bases between. The germline CDR1 and CDR2 sequences are MNHEY and SVGAGI. This CDR3 contains 14 residues. CDR3 sequence reads: CASIGQGRVWGYTF. The DNA of the CDR3 is TGTGCCAGCATTGGGCAGGGGAGAGTTTGGGGCTACACCTTC.

V usage is TRBV3-1 (or the pseudogene TRBV3-2) and J usage is TRBJ2-5, with 7 bases lining up with TRBD1. CDR1 is LGHDT, CDR2 YNNKEL, per germline (reference sequence). The V and J ends lost 6 bases and 2 bases, in that order; junction bases with no gene match: 9. The length of the CDR3 is 15 residues. The CDR3 protein is CASRPAEQGQETQYF. In DNA form, the CDR3 reads TGTGCCAGCAGACCTGCGGAACAGGGGCAAGAGACCCAGTACTTC.